The present entry profiles one T cell receptor beta chain with its context. The data derive from a study of blood T cell repertoires in COVID-19. TCRdb keeps only in-frame clones here, not all; method: immunoSEQ multiplex PCR. The data contain 180,000 or so clones, about three quarters of them singletons. The clonotype was recovered from a woman in her fifties or sixties with active or convalescent COVID-19. Sequencing input: peripheral blood.

The CDR3 DNA sequence: TGTGCCAGTAGTGTTCTGGGACAGAATAACTATGGCTACACCTTC. Its protein is CASSVLGQNNYGYTF. The chain links TRBV19 to TRBJ1-2, with TRBD1 matching over 7 bases. Germline V gene lookup returns CDR1 LNHDA and CDR2 SQIVND (reference sequence). With V trimmed by 5 bases and J by 1 base, 7 bases remained unmatched. The CDR3 consists of 15 residues. Together with reference TRBV19 and TRBJ1-2, the CDR3 gives the full variable domain: DGGITQSPKYLFRKEGQNVTLSCEQNLNHDAMYWYRQDPGQGLRLIYYSQIVNDFQKGDIAEGYSVSREKKESFPLTVTSAQKNPTAFYLCASSVLGQNNYGYTFGSGTRLTVV.